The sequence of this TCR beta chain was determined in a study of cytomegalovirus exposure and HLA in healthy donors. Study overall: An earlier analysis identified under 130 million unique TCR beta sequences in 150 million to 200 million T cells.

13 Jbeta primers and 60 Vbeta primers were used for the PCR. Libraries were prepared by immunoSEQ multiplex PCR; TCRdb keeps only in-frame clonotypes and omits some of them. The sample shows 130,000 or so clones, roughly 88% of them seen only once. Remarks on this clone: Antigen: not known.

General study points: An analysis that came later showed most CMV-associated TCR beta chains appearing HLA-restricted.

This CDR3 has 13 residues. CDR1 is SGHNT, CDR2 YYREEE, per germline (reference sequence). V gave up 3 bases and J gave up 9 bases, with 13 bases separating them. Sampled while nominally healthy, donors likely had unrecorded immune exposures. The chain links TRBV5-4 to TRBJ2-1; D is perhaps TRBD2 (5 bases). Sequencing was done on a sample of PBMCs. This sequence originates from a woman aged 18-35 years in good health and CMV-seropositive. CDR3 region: CASSSRGEGEQFF. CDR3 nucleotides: TGTGCCAGCAGCTCCCGGGGTGAGGGTGAGCAGTTCTTC.